This T cell receptor beta chain was recovered during a study of T cell responses to AZD1222 COVID-19 vaccine. Study-wide results and caveats: Sampling that yielded the repertoires occurred only after the peak T cell response. A reported finding is that nearly half of spike-specific TCRs target unmutated variant regions. Among the donors, most were white British and more were female, and clonal diversity was possibly underestimated. At study baseline, merely six AZD1222 recipients were seropositive.

Clones were sequenced by immunoSEQ multiplex PCR, and TCRdb holds only the in-frame ones, with some missing. The table records 150,000 or so clones, 75% to 95% of them present only once. Trimming removed 3 bases from V and 4 bases from J; junction bases left unmatched: 7. The CDR3 spans 16 residues. Germline-derived CDR1 and CDR2 are LGHDT and YNNKEL (reference sequence). Remarks on this clone: What it recognizes is unknown.

Sequencing used peripheral blood, obtained on day 0 of AZD1222 vaccination. This chain connects TRBV3-1 (or the pseudogene TRBV3-2) to TRBJ1-2; 11 bases line up with TRBD1. The TCR originated in an adult in good health. CDR3 sequence (DNA): TGTGCCAGCAGCCAGAGGGACAGGGGGACTCTCTATGGCTACACCTTC. It yields the protein CASSQRDRGTLYGYTF.